Given below is one T cell receptor beta chain in context. Clones were read by immunoSEQ multiplex PCR, and TCRdb kept only the in-frame ones, dropping some. This sample has some 300,000 clones, with 88% found just once. This sample is part of a study of blood T cell repertoires in COVID-19. The trim removed 5 bases at V and 7 bases at J, leaving 6 bases unmatched. The CDR3 has 14 residues. The germline V gene encodes CDR1 MNHNY and CDR2 SVGAGI (reference sequence). What was sequenced was peripheral blood. The V gene is TRBV6-6, the J gene TRBJ2-1; 9 nucleotides agree with TRBD1. This receptor was taken from a woman between 25 and 40 years old who had recovered from COVID-19. For the CDR3, the DNA is TGTGCCAGCAGTCACGGACAGGGGTGGAATGAGCAGTTCTTC. This codes for CASSHGQGWNEQFF.